This passage covers 24 T cell receptor beta chains from one sample sequenced in a study of blood T cell repertoires in COVID-19. Profiled with immunoSEQ multiplex PCR; TCRdb holds only in-frame clones, not every one. The sample includes fewer than 300,000 clones, 65% to 90% of them seen just once. The sample was peripheral blood. Every receptor here comes from a human donor in a cohort sampled during active COVID-19.

Notes on this clone: The sample contains more than one DNA sequence encoding this CDR3. The chain is built from TRBV18 and TRBJ2-4; 7 bases line up with TRBD2. CDR3 length equals 13 residues. Germline CDR1 KGHSH, CDR2 LQKENI. The V segment lost 3 bases and the J segment 5 bases; nucleotides outside the gene matches: 1. As DNA, the CDR3 is TGTGCCAGCTCACCTGGGGGGGAAAACATTCAGTACTTC. This codes for CASSPGGENIQYF.

The V call is TRBV3-1 (or the pseudogene TRBV3-2), the J call TRBJ1-1; D may be TRBD1 (5 bases). Trimming took 1 base from V and 7 from J, leaving 7 bases between them. The CDR3 spans 12 residues. Germline loops: CDR1 LGHDT, CDR2 YNNKEL (reference sequence). In DNA, the CDR3 is TGTGCCAGCAGCCAAGCCGGGGGTGAAGCTTTCTTT. As protein: CASSQAGGEAFF.

V usage is TRBV5-1 and J usage is TRBJ1-5, with D possibly matching TRBD1 (6 bases). Germline V CDR1 and CDR2: SGHRS, YFSETQ. Trimming took 4 bases from V and 4 from J, leaving 12 bases between them. The length of the CDR3 is 14 residues. CDR3 in amino acids: CASSRRGGNQPQHF. CDR3 DNA sequence: TGCGCCAGCAGCAGAAGAGGGGGTAATCAGCCCCAGCATTTT.

The chain is built from TRBV29-1 and TRBJ2-7; 7 bases agree with TRBD2. Germline loops: CDR1 SQVTM, CDR2 ANQGSEA. J lost 2 bases, V lost 4 bases, and 11 bases had no gene match. The CDR3 extends over 15 amino acids. In nucleotides, the CDR3 is TGCAGCGTTGTGGAGGGTGTGGGACTAACCTACGAGCAGTACTTC. It yields the protein CSVVEGVGLTYEQYF.

This clone was observed a single time. The chain's CDR3 is CASSPQGQASSYEQYF. CDR3 in DNA: TGTGCCAGCTCACCACAGGGACAGGCCTCCTCCTACGAGCAGTACTTC. The V gene is TRBV18, the J gene TRBJ2-7, with 8 positions matching TRBD1. The CDR3 extends over 16 amino acids. Unmatched junction bases numbered 5, after V lost 1 base and J lost 0 bases. CDR1 KGHSH and CDR2 LQKENI come from the germline V gene.

The chain combines TRBV28 with TRBJ2-7, with D maybe TRBD2 (5 bases). Trimming left V 5 bases short and J 2 bases short, with 10 bases between. Germline lookup yields CDR1 MDHEN and CDR2 SYDVKM. CDR3 length: 13 amino acids. CDR3 nucleotide sequence: TGTGCCAGCAGTATAGCGTCGACCTACGAGCAGTACTTC. Translating it yields CASSIASTYEQYF.

As concerns this clone: Other DNA variants within this sample encode the same CDR3. The chain is built from TRBV5-1 and TRBJ2-6; D possibly corresponds to TRBD2 (5 bases). The germline V and J ends were trimmed by 1 base and 1 base, with 9 bases remaining between them. This CDR3 is 16 amino acids long. Germline values: CDR1 SGHRS, CDR2 YFSETQ. CDR3 sequence reads: CASSLSPGSGANVLTF. DNA for the CDR3: TGCGCCAGCAGCTTGTCCCCGGGGTCTGGGGCCAACGTCCTGACTTTC.

V gene TRBV27 combines with J gene TRBJ2-1, with 14 bases lining up with TRBD2. Germline loops: CDR1 MNHEY, CDR2 SMNVEV (reference sequence). The CDR3 length is 22 residues. J gave up 9 bases and V 4 bases, and 26 bases lay outside the gene matches. The CDR3 DNA is TGTGCCAGCAGTTCACAGCGCAGGACAGCGCTATCACTCGGACTAGCGGGGGGTGAGCAGTTCTTC. Protein sequence: CASSSQRRTALSLGLAGGEQFF.

The chain recombines TRBV10-1 with TRBJ2-1; the match to TRBD2 covers 7 bases. Germline-derived CDR1 and CDR2 are WNHNN and SYGVQD (reference sequence). V lost 6 bases and J lost 7; bases outside the gene matches: 12. The CDR3 has 15 amino acids. The CDR3 is CASSLAAGRGNEQFF. As DNA, the CDR3 is TGCGCCAGCAGCTTAGCGGCAGGGCGGGGGAATGAGCAGTTCTTC.

The chain uses TRBV19 and TRBJ2-3; 7 nucleotides agree with TRBD1. Unmatched junction bases numbered 4, after V lost 1 base and J lost 9 bases. The CDR3 covers 13 residues. Looked up from germline, CDR1 is LNHDA and CDR2 is SQIVND (reference sequence). This CDR3 reads CASSIGTGDTQYF. In DNA, the CDR3 is TGTGCCAGTAGTATAGGAACAGGGGACACGCAGTATTTT.

This clone was recorded only once. The rearrangement joins TRBV4-1 to TRBJ2-4; the match to TRBD2 covers 7 bases. Looked up from germline, CDR1 is MGHRA and CDR2 is YSYEKL. The length of the CDR3 is 17 residues. With V trimmed by 0 bases and J by 0 bases, 5 bases remained unmatched. CDR3 loop: CASSQDRAGVAKNIQYF. The DNA of the CDR3 is TGCGCCAGCAGCCAAGATAGGGCGGGAGTAGCCAAAAACATTCAGTACTTC.

The rearrangement joins TRBV28 to TRBJ1-4, with D unclear. This CDR3 region has 15 residues. CDR1 is MDHEN and CDR2 is SYDVKM in the germline V gene. V lost 3 bases to trimming and J lost 11 bases, with 19 bases between them. The CDR3 loop is CASSFPFGAAEKLFF. The CDR3 nucleotides are TGTGCCAGCAGTTTTCCCTTTGGCGCGGCGGAGAAACTGTTTTTT. The full variable domain, its missing parts supplied by reference TRBV28 and TRBJ1-4, is DVKVTQSSRYLVKRTGEKVFLECVQDMDHENMFWYRQDPGLGLRLIYFSYDVKMKEKGDIPEGYSVSREKKERFSLILESASTNQTSMYLCASSFPFGAAEKLFFGSGTQLSVL.

The V gene is TRBV6-9, the J gene TRBJ2-7, with D perhaps TRBD2 (5 bases). The ends were cut back, 4 bases at V and 2 bases at J, with 15 bases in the middle. This CDR3 has 15 residues. Germline CDR1 reads MNHGY; CDR2 reads SVAAGI. CDR3 nucleotides: TGTGCCAGCAGTTCCGCGGGCGTTCAAGCCTACGAGCAGTACTTC. Its translation: CASSSAGVQAYEQYF.

The chain is built from TRBV5-1 and TRBJ1-6; D is possibly TRBD1 (6 bases). Germline V gives CDR1 SGHRS, CDR2 YFSETQ. V lost 2 bases and J 9 bases, leaving 15 bases between the germline ends. The CDR3 has 15 amino acids. CDR3 coding DNA: TGCGCCAGCAGCTTACAGGGAAAGGCAATTTCACCCCTCCACTTT. This gives the protein CASSLQGKAISPLHF.

The chain links TRBV5-5 to TRBJ1-4; D gene uncertain. This CDR3 is built from 16 residues. CDR1 is SGHKS, CDR2 YYEKEE, per germline (reference sequence). V lost 0 bases and J 3 bases, leaving 12 bases between the germline ends. DNA of the CDR3: TGTGCCAGCAGCTTGGGGATCAGGTCATCTAATGAAAAACTGTTTTTT. This encodes CASSLGIRSSNEKLFF. The full variable domain, in which reference TRBV5-5 and TRBJ1-4 provide the parts outside the CDR3, is DAGVTQSPTHLIKTRGQQVTLRCSPISGHKSVSWYQQVLGQGPQFIFQYYEKEERGRGNFPDRFSARQFPNYSSELNVNALLLGDSALYLCASSLGIRSSNEKLFFGSGTQLSVL.

The V gene is TRBV5-8, the J gene TRBJ1-5; D not certain. Looked up from germline, CDR1 is SGHTS and CDR2 is YDEGEE. The CDR3 sequence is 11 residues long. Trimming pared 1 base from V and 9 bases from J, leaving 5 bases between. The CDR3 nucleotides are TGTGCCAGCAGCTTGTTCGGGCCCCAGCATTTT. Encoded protein: CASSLFGPQHF.

This chain connects TRBV6-5 to TRBJ2-7; no firm D call. The CDR3 totals 11 residues. Germline V CDR1 and CDR2: MNHEY, SVGAGI. Trimming cost V 6 bases and J 6 bases, with 9 bases left between them. Here the CDR3 DNA reads TGTGCCAGCAGGCAGTCTGGCGAGCAGTACTTC. Residues: CASRQSGEQYF.

The CDR3 nucleotides read TGCAGTGCTAGTTATCACAATGAGCAGTTCTTC. Translated: CSASYHNEQFF. This sequence joins TRBV20-1 and TRBJ2-1; D ambiguous. Germline loops: CDR1 DFQATT, CDR2 SNEGSKA (reference sequence). V was cut by 3 bases and J by 5 bases, with 5 bases left in between. This CDR3 has 11 residues.

The chain employs TRBV28 and TRBJ1-5; TRBD1 is a possible D gene (5 bases). Germline V lookup: CDR1 MDHEN, CDR2 SYDVKM. The CDR3 runs to 14 residues. V was clipped by 4 bases and J by 7 bases, with 14 bases between them. The DNA for the CDR3 is TGTGCCAGCAGTTGGAACGGGGCGGGACAGCCCCAGCATTTT. Its translation is CASSWNGAGQPQHF.

V and J are TRBV19 and TRBJ2-3, with 7 bases aligning to TRBD2. CDR3 length: 16 amino acids. Germline-derived CDR1 and CDR2 are LNHDA and SQIVND (reference sequence). V lost 3 bases to trimming and J lost 3 bases; unmatched junction nucleotides: 9. CDR3 amino acids: CASSMGGVILTDTQYF. The CDR3 DNA is TGTGCCAGTAGTATGGGGGGGGTCATACTGACAGATACGCAGTATTTT.

The chain has TRBV7-2 and TRBJ2-2; TRBD2 matches at 10 bases. The CDR3 is made up of 16 amino acids. V gave up 4 bases and J gave up 2 bases; unmatched junction bases: 4. CDR1 and CDR2 from the germline V gene are SGHTA and FQGNSA. This CDR3 is CASSWLAGVNTGELFF. Here the CDR3 DNA reads TGTGCCAGCAGCTGGCTAGCGGGAGTTAACACCGGGGAGCTGTTTTTT.

This clone was observed a few times. The V gene is TRBV5-6, the J gene TRBJ2-7; D gene ambiguous. V gave up 4 bases and J gave up 4 bases, with 9 bases separating them. This CDR3 comprises 12 residues. The germline V gene encodes CDR1 SGHDT and CDR2 YYEEEE. The CDR3 DNA is TGTGCCAGCAGCCCCTACGGTTACGAGCAGTACTTC. This gives the protein CASSPYGYEQYF. Full variable domain (outside the CDR3, taken from reference TRBV5-6 and TRBJ2-7): DAGVTQSPTHLIKTRGQQVTLRCSPKSGHDTVSWYQQALGQGPQFIFQYYEEEERQRGNFPDRFSGHQFPNYSSELNVNALLLGDSALYLCASSPYGYEQYFGPGTRLTVT.

The CDR3 sequence is CASSNLLTSGSVDEQFF. DNA of the CDR3: TGTGCCAGCAGTAACCTCTTGACTAGCGGATCTGTCGATGAGCAGTTCTTC. J is TRBJ2-1 and V is TRBV25-1; 9 bases map to TRBD2. In germline, CDR1 is MGHDK, CDR2 SYGVNS. Losses at the gene ends were 5 bases for V and 8 bases for J; bases not matched to a gene: 16. This CDR3 comprises 17 residues.

The gene calls are TRBV4-2 and TRBJ2-7; D gene unclear. Trimming removed 1 base at V and 2 bases at J, with 3 bases between. CDR3 size: 12 residues. Germline-derived CDR1 and CDR2 are LGHNA and YNFKEQ. The CDR3 nucleotides read TGTGCCAGCAGCCAAGGGCCCTACGAGCAGTACTTC. This codes for CASSQGPYEQYF.